This entry lists 16 T cell receptor beta chains sequenced from one sample in a study of cytomegalovirus exposure and HLA in healthy donors. Primers for the PCR totalled 60 Vbeta and 13 Jbeta. Measured with immunoSEQ multiplex PCR; TCRdb has only the in-frame clones, and not every one. Of 150,000 or so clones in the sample, roughly 86% were seen once. Sequencing used PBMCs. These receptors were obtained from a man between 18 and 29 years old in good health and CMV-seropositive.

CDR3 residues: CSVETVSANTGELFF. CDR3 sequence (DNA): TGCAGCGTTGAAACCGTCTCGGCGAACACCGGGGAGCTGTTTTTT. V is TRBV29-1 and J is TRBJ2-2, with D hard to call. The CDR3 is 15 amino acids. V was trimmed by 2 bases and J by 0 bases, leaving 10 bases between them. Germline CDR1 reads SQVTM; CDR2 reads ANQGSEA.

This clone has just a few counts. The gene calls are TRBV2 and TRBJ2-5, with 10 bases aligning to TRBD1. Germline V lookup: CDR1 SNHLY, CDR2 FYNNEI. V shed 0 bases and J 7 bases; nucleotides not matched to a gene: 5. This CDR3 is built from 15 residues. The CDR3 DNA follows: TGTGCCAGCAGTGAAGCGGGACAGGGGAGAGGGACCCAGTACTTC. It encodes CASSEAGQGRGTQYF.

This clone was observed a few times. This sequence joins TRBV6-4 and TRBJ2-7; 8 bases are shared with TRBD2. Germline V gene lookup returns CDR1 MRHNA and CDR2 SNTAGT. The CDR3 spans 17 residues. After removal of 5 bases from V and 0 bases from J, the junction contained 12 bases not matched to a gene. CDR3 bases: TGTGCCAGCAGTAAACTAGCGGAGTCTATGAGCTCCTACGAGCAGTACTTC. Translating it yields CASSKLAESMSSYEQYF.

This chain connects TRBV19 to TRBJ2-5, with D perhaps TRBD2 (6 bases). The tail of the sequence fits TRBJ2-7 better, so the J call may be wrong. CDR3 length: 15 residues. The V gene's germline CDR1 is LNHDA and CDR2 SQIVND (reference sequence). This CDR3 is CASTPRDSRSYEQYF. DNA of the CDR3: TGTGCCAGTACCCCGAGGGACTCCCGATCCTACGAGCAGTACTTC.

This clone has more than one count but fewer than ten. The CDR3 protein is CASRPGLAEPQETQYF. CDR3 sequence (DNA): TGTGCCAGCAGACCGGGACTAGCGGAACCGCAAGAGACCCAGTACTTC. The V and J genes are TRBV28 and TRBJ2-5; 11 nucleotides align to TRBD2. Trimming at V came to 6 bases and at J to 2 bases, leaving 8 bases not matched to a gene. The CDR3 is 16 amino acids. Per the germline V gene, CDR1 is MDHEN and CDR2 is SYDVKM.

This chain connects TRBV6-5 to TRBJ2-7, with a tentative D call TRBD1 (6 bases). The germline CDR1 and CDR2 sequences are MNHEY and SVGAGI. This CDR3 is built from 15 residues. V shed 4 bases and J shed 2 bases, with 15 bases lying between them. DNA for the CDR3: TGTGCCAGCAGTTCTTCTAAAGGACAGACCTACGAGCAGTACTTC. Its translation is CASSSSKGQTYEQYF.

This clone appeared once. The chain links TRBV2 to TRBJ1-2, with 9 bases lining up with TRBD1. Germline lookup yields CDR1 SNHLY and CDR2 FYNNEI. V lost 2 bases to trimming and J lost 6 bases; unmatched junction nucleotides: 10. The CDR3 totals 16 residues. The CDR3: CASSEYPGQGKDGYTF. The DNA of the CDR3 is TGTGCCAGCAGTGAATATCCGGGACAGGGTAAGGATGGCTACACCTTC.

This clone was detected only once. The chain carries TRBV4-1 and TRBJ2-3; 11 nucleotides match TRBD2. The CDR3 has 15 residues. Looked up from germline, CDR1 is MGHRA and CDR2 is YSYEKL. Unmatched junction bases numbered 0, after V lost 3 bases and J lost 1 base. Here the CDR3 DNA reads TGCGCCAGCAGCCAGACTAGCGGGGGCACAGATACGCAGTATTTT. Translating it yields CASSQTSGGTDTQYF.

This chain joins TRBV6-5 and TRBJ2-7; 9 positions agree with TRBD1. V trimming: 11 bases; J trimming: 3 bases; junction bases outside the gene matches: 8. Germline V gene lookup returns CDR1 MNHEY and CDR2 SVGAGI. The CDR3 is made up of 13 amino acids. The CDR3 DNA reads TGTGCCGGAGGACAGGGGATAAACTACGAGCAGTACTTC. As protein: CAGGQGINYEQYF.

This clone is a singleton in its sample. The rearrangement joins TRBV6-6 to TRBJ2-7, with 7 bases that match TRBD1. Germline assignment: CDR1 MNHNY and CDR2 SVGAGI (reference sequence). J lost 1 base, V lost 6 bases, and 9 bases had no gene match. This CDR3 has 15 residues. The DNA of the CDR3 is TGTGCCAGCAGCACGACAGGGAGAGAATCCTACGAGCAGTACTTC. This translates into CASSTTGRESYEQYF.

In this sample, this clone turned up once. V gene TRBV18 combines with J gene TRBJ2-1; 10 bases map to TRBD1. V shed 4 bases and J 7 bases; nucleotides not matched to a gene: 10. This CDR3 spans 16 amino acids. Germline-derived CDR1 and CDR2 are KGHSH and LQKENI. The CDR3 nucleotides read TGTGCCAGCTCACTACTACCTTGGACAGGGGGGAATGAGCAGTTCTTC. Its translation is CASSLLPWTGGNEQFF.

The J gene is TRBJ2-1, the V gene TRBV9, with 7 bases fitting TRBD2. The V and J ends lost 2 bases and 4 bases, in that order; junction bases with no gene match: 6. CDR1 is SGDLS and CDR2 is YYNGEE in the germline V gene. The CDR3 is 15 residues long. The chain's CDR3 is CASSVFSGHYNEQFF. CDR3 DNA: TGTGCCAGCAGCGTGTTTAGCGGGCATTACAATGAGCAGTTCTTC.

The rearrangement uses TRBV19 and TRBJ2-7, with TRBD1 as a possible D gene (5 bases). The length of the CDR3 is 13 residues. The germline V gene has CDR1 LNHDA and CDR2 SQIVND (reference sequence). Trimming stripped 5 bases from V and 2 bases from J, with 10 bases between. The CDR3 nucleotides read TGTGCCAGTAGTGCCCAGGGCCCCTACGAGCAGTACTTC. Translated, it gives CASSAQGPYEQYF.

This clone was detected only once. The chain combines TRBV5-1 with TRBJ2-5; D might be TRBD1 (5 bases). Germline V gene lookup returns CDR1 SGHRS and CDR2 YFSETQ. The V end lost 0 bases, the J end lost 2 bases, and 8 bases lay between the germline ends. This CDR3 region has 14 residues. The chain's CDR3 is CASSLESGQETQYF. In nucleotides, the CDR3 is TGCGCCAGCAGCTTGGAGTCAGGGCAAGAGACCCAGTACTTC.

The CDR3 loop is CASSEALGDSPLHF. CDR3 DNA: TGTGCCAGCAGTGAAGCTTTAGGGGATTCACCCCTCCACTTT. The chain links TRBV6-1 to TRBJ1-6; weak D call: TRBD1 (5 bases). V shed 0 bases and J shed 8 bases, with 8 bases lying between them. The CDR3 sequence is 14 residues long. CDR1 is MNHNS, CDR2 SASEGT, per germline.

The chain links TRBV5-1 to TRBJ1-2, with D uncertain. The CDR3 runs 14 residues. The V gene lost 3 bases and the J gene lost 3 bases, with 12 bases spanning the gap. Germline V gives CDR1 SGHRS, CDR2 YFSETQ. The CDR3 spells CASSSGSGDYGYTF. The DNA of the CDR3 is TGCGCCAGCAGCTCCGGCTCCGGAGACTATGGCTACACCTTC.